This T cell receptor beta chain is drawn from a study of CD4 T cells in relation to SARS-CoV-2 and coronaviruses. Study-wide background: The HLA restriction of the shared crossreactive spike epitopes was mapped. Findings of the study overall: Each donor contributed either pre-pandemic or post-infection samples, not both.

Details on this clone: No antigen is known for it.

The unexposed donors gave CD4+ T cells in about 2011-2018, prior to COVID-19. After about 11 days of culture, CD4+ T cells were isolated. As cell numbers allowed, unexposed-donor CD4+ T cells faced SARS-CoV-2 S/N and four cold-coronavirus spikes. Germline loops: CDR1 SGHRS, CDR2 YFSETQ. The CDR3 has 16 amino acids. V lost 0 bases, J lost 0 bases, and 13 bases lay in between. Libraries were prepared by immunoSEQ multiplex PCR; TCRdb keeps only in-frame clonotypes and omits some of them. The sample has 20,000 to 30,000 clones, around 73% seen once. This receptor was obtained from a human donor in good health. V gene TRBV5-1 combines with J gene TRBJ2-7; D is uncertain. The specimen was CD4+ T cells from PBMCs, cultured in vitro. The CDR3 DNA sequence: TGCGCCAGCAGCTTGGCCGGGCTCGCTAGCTCCTACGAGCAGTACTTC. Protein: CASSLAGLASSYEQYF.